These 25 T cell receptor beta chains originate from one sample sequenced in a study of a mutant IDH1 vaccine in newly diagnosed glioma. Their antigens are not known. The time point here: week 11, during vaccination. Vaccination comprised doses that each held 300 ug of mutant IDH1 20-mer peptide, plus topical imiquimod. Measured with immunoSEQ multiplex PCR; TCRdb has only the in-frame clones, and not every one. The profile covers about 40,000 clones, with roughly 89% appearing a single time and around 2.4% taken by the ten largest. This material consisted of PBMCs, taken from a glioma patient whose treatment included an IDH1 peptide vaccine. The receptors here all came from a man aged 35-49 years with glioma.

The genes are TRBV2 and TRBJ1-2; TRBD1 matches 7 bases. V gave up 6 bases and J gave up 4 bases; unmatched junction bases: 5. The CDR3 length is 13 residues. Germline-derived CDR1 and CDR2 are SNHLY and FYNNEI. DNA of the CDR3: TGTGCCAGCAGCGAGGGGGCGAGCTATGGCTACACCTTC. As protein: CASSEGASYGYTF.

This chain joins TRBV7-9 and TRBJ2-1, with D perhaps TRBD1 (6 bases). Germline-derived CDR1 and CDR2 are SEHNR and FQNEAQ (reference sequence). Trimming removed 1 base from V and 5 bases from J, with 9 bases in between. The CDR3 is made up of 14 amino acids. The CDR3 bases are TGTGCCAGCAGCTTAGGCAGGGGCGACAATGAGCAGTTCTTC. Translated: CASSLGRGDNEQFF.

V usage is TRBV5-1 and J usage is TRBJ2-7, with D unresolved. The germline CDR1 and CDR2 sequences are SGHRS and YFSETQ. This CDR3 has 14 amino acids. V dropped 1 base and J dropped 7 bases, with 15 bases sitting between them. This chain's CDR3 is CASSLSRSLREQYF. The CDR3 nucleotides are TGCGCCAGCAGCTTGTCTCGCTCTCTGAGGGAGCAGTACTTC.

This clone has just a few counts. This sequence joins TRBV19 and TRBJ1-4, with no clear D. Germline lookup yields CDR1 LNHDA and CDR2 SQIVND (reference sequence). This CDR3 spans 12 amino acids. V was clipped by 1 base and J by 11 bases, with 8 bases between them. This CDR3 is CASSIGGKKLFF. The CDR3 DNA reads TGTGCCAGTAGTATAGGGGGAAAGAAACTGTTTTTT.

The chain combines TRBV5-6 with TRBJ1-2, with D possibly TRBD1 on 5 matching bases. CDR3 length: 16 residues. V was clipped by 2 bases and J by 5 bases, with 19 bases between them. CDR1 and CDR2 (germline): SGHDT, YYEEEE. This chain's CDR3 is CASSFIDSRGQYGYTF. CDR3 nucleotides: TGTGCCAGCAGCTTTATAGACTCTAGGGGCCAATATGGCTACACCTTC.

The CDR3 sequence is CASSVDGGVGTEAFF. The CDR3 coding sequence is TGTGCCAGCAGCGTAGACGGGGGGGTGGGCACTGAAGCTTTCTTT. This rearrangement joins TRBV9 to TRBJ1-1; tentatively, D is TRBD1 (5 bases). V gave up 0 bases and J gave up 4 bases, with 13 bases separating them. CDR1 is SGDLS, CDR2 YYNGEE, per germline. The CDR3 covers 15 residues. Full variable domain (rest looked up from reference TRBV9 and TRBJ1-1): DSGVTQTPKHLITATGQRVTLRCSPRSGDLSVYWYQQSLDQGLQFLIQYYNGEERAKGNILERFSAQQFPDLHSELNLSSLELGDSALYFCASSVDGGVGTEAFFGQGTRLTVV.

This clone was observed a single time. The chain recombines TRBV7-2 with TRBJ2-1; the D is unclear. CDR3 length: 15 amino acids. The germline V gene encodes CDR1 SGHTA and CDR2 FQGNSA. V dropped 2 bases and J dropped 0 bases, with 8 bases sitting between them. The CDR3 DNA is TGTGCCAGCAGCTTACGCCAGAGCTCCTACAATGAGCAGTTCTTC. Translated, it gives CASSLRQSSYNEQFF.

The chain uses TRBV18 and TRBJ2-7, with D perhaps matching TRBD1 or TRBD2 (5 bases each). CDR1 KGHSH and CDR2 LQKENI come from the germline V gene. V gave up 2 bases and J gave up 2 bases, with 10 bases separating them. This CDR3 is 14 amino acids long. The CDR3 DNA reads TGTGCCAGCTCACCATCGCTGGGACCCTACGAGCAGTACTTC. Residues: CASSPSLGPYEQYF.

Turning to this clone: At one end the junction does not follow the germline gene, possibly because of a read error. The rearrangement links TRBV7-9 to TRBJ2-1; D might be TRBD2 (5 bases). The CDR3 spans 13 residues. Germline loops: CDR1 SEHNR, CDR2 FQNEAQ (reference sequence). The DNA of the CDR3 is TGTGCCAGCACCCAACTAGTCTACGATGAGCAGTTCTTC. Amino acids: CASTQLVYDEQFF.

This clone was observed a few times. The chain links TRBV7-3 to TRBJ1-1; D perhaps matches TRBD1 (6 bases). Germline lookup yields CDR1 SGHTA and CDR2 FQGTGA. The V end was cut by 6 bases, the J end by 2 bases, with 10 bases between. CDR3 length equals 13 residues. CDR3 DNA: TGTGCCAGCAGTTACAGGGTTAACACTGAAGCTTTCTTT. Translated: CASSYRVNTEAFF.

V and J are TRBV5-8 and TRBJ2-5; 8 nucleotides agree with TRBD1. The CDR3 covers 13 residues. V was clipped by 4 bases and J by 5 bases; unmatched bases: 4. Per the germline V gene, CDR1 is SGHTS and CDR2 is YDEGEE. CDR3 protein: CASSRDRWETQYF. The CDR3 bases are TGTGCCAGCAGCAGGGACAGGTGGGAGACCCAGTACTTC.

J is TRBJ2-1 and V is TRBV4-2; 10 positions agree with TRBD2. The CDR3 is made up of 16 amino acids. From germline, CDR1 is LGHNA and CDR2 YNFKEQ. The V and J ends lost 1 base and 9 bases, in that order; junction bases with no gene match: 9. CDR3: CASSQVLGLAGAEQFF. CDR3 nucleotide sequence: TGTGCCAGCAGCCAAGTTCTGGGTCTAGCGGGAGCTGAGCAGTTCTTC.

This sequence joins TRBV9 and TRBJ2-7; 9 positions agree with TRBD1. CDR3 length: 18 amino acids. The germline gives CDR1 SGDLS, CDR2 YYNGEE. The J segment lost 1 base and the V segment lost 3 bases, leaving 14 bases of the junction unmatched. CDR3 sequence: CASSGHAETGGASYEQYF. CDR3 nucleotide sequence: TGTGCCAGCAGCGGGCACGCGGAAACAGGGGGCGCGTCCTACGAGCAGTACTTC. Full variable domain (missing parts from reference TRBV9 and TRBJ2-7): DSGVTQTPKHLITATGQRVTLRCSPRSGDLSVYWYQQSLDQGLQFLIQYYNGEERAKGNILERFSAQQFPDLHSELNLSSLELGDSALYFCASSGHAETGGASYEQYFGPGTRLTVT.

V and J are TRBV7-9 and TRBJ2-5, with 7 bases that match TRBD2. V trimming: 5 bases; J trimming: 1 base; junction bases outside the gene matches: 4. Germline values: CDR1 SEHNR, CDR2 FQNEAQ (reference sequence). CDR3 length equals 14 residues. The CDR3 spells CASSVTSVQETQYF. Here the CDR3 DNA reads TGTGCCAGCAGCGTCACTAGCGTCCAAGAGACCCAGTACTTC.

This rearrangement joins TRBV4-3 to TRBJ2-7, with TRBD2 matching over 9 bases. CDR3 size: 16 residues. V lost 1 base, J lost 3 bases, and 7 bases stayed unmatched. Germline assignment: CDR1 LGHNA and CDR2 YSLEER. CDR3 residues: CASSQGSLAGVYEQYF. DNA for the CDR3: TGCGCCAGCAGCCAAGGGAGTTTAGCGGGAGTCTACGAGCAGTACTTC.

The chain employs TRBV19 and TRBJ2-3; no reliable D call. This CDR3 is built from 14 residues. The germline V gene has CDR1 LNHDA and CDR2 SQIVND (reference sequence). The ends were cut back, 10 bases at V and 0 bases at J, with 14 bases in the middle. CDR3 nucleotides: TGTGCCACCACTCCCCGGACGAGCACAGATACGCAGTATTTT. Translating gives CATTPRTSTDTQYF.

In this sample, this clone turned up a few times. The V call is TRBV9, the J call TRBJ2-5; 12 bases are a match to TRBD1. Unmatched junction bases numbered 9, after V lost 7 bases and J lost 5 bases. Germline V lookup: CDR1 SGDLS, CDR2 YYNGEE. This CDR3 has 15 residues. The CDR3 sequence is CASAPGTGGRETQYF. The DNA for the CDR3 is TGTGCCAGCGCCCCCGGGACAGGGGGCCGCGAGACCCAGTACTTC.

The chain combines TRBV19 with TRBJ2-1, with 9 nucleotides matching TRBD2. The germline V gene has CDR1 LNHDA and CDR2 SQIVND (reference sequence). With 7 bases clipped from V and 4 bases from J, the junction kept 11 bases outside the gene matches. The CDR3 totals 16 residues. DNA of the CDR3: TGTGCCAGTACTTCTCGTCTAGCGGGAAAATACAATGAGCAGTTCTTC. Translated, it gives CASTSRLAGKYNEQFF.

This clone was detected only a few times. The chain joins TRBV9 to TRBJ1-1; no clear D gene. Germline V gives CDR1 SGDLS, CDR2 YYNGEE. V lost 0 bases and J lost 1, with 10 bases in between. The CDR3 runs to 15 residues. CDR3 bases: TGTGCCAGCAGCGTAGGCGCGGCGGGGAACACTGAAGCTTTCTTT. Translating it yields CASSVGAAGNTEAFF.

The chain employs TRBV29-1 and TRBJ1-1; D possibly corresponds to TRBD1 (6 bases). The CDR3 runs to 12 residues. Germline V gene lookup returns CDR1 SQVTM and CDR2 ANQGSEA. Trimming left V 7 bases short and J 3 bases short, with 12 bases between. CDR3 nucleotide sequence: TGCAGCGCCGTAAGGGGGGACACTGAAGCTTTCTTT. Its protein is CSAVRGDTEAFF.

The rearrangement uses TRBV7-2 and TRBJ2-7; 9 bases align to TRBD1. This CDR3 is 19 amino acids long. Germline CDR1 and CDR2: SGHTA and FQGNSA. V shed 3 bases and J 3 bases; nucleotides not matched to a gene: 18. The CDR3 reads CASSLAAGQGRLGFYEQYF. CDR3 coding DNA: TGTGCCAGCAGCTTGGCAGCGGGACAGGGAAGATTAGGCTTCTACGAGCAGTACTTC.

This clone was seen just once. This rearrangement joins TRBV29-1 to TRBJ2-6, with no clear D. Trimming took off 5 bases at V and 4 bases at J, with 6 bases between the two ends. This CDR3 contains 12 residues. Germline assignment: CDR1 SQVTM and CDR2 ANQGSEA. The CDR3, as DNA: TGCAGCGTTCAATGGGGGGCCAACGTCCTGACTTTC. Translating it yields CSVQWGANVLTF.

V usage is TRBV4-2 and J usage is TRBJ1-5; 7 bases are a match to TRBD1. Trimming removed 0 bases from V and 2 bases from J; junction bases left unmatched: 1. The CDR3 consists of 15 residues. From germline, CDR1 is LGHNA and CDR2 YNFKEQ. CDR3 protein: CASSQETGRNQPQHF. CDR3 DNA: TGTGCCAGCAGCCAAGAGACAGGGCGCAATCAGCCCCAGCATTTT.

V gene TRBV5-6 combines with J gene TRBJ1-1; D is unresolved. With 4 bases removed from V and 4 bases from J, the gap between germline ends came to 8 bases. Germline V gene lookup returns CDR1 SGHDT and CDR2 YYEEEE. The CDR3 is 12 amino acids. The DNA for the CDR3 is TGTGCCAGCAGCCGACTGTCCACTGAAGCTTTCTTT. This translates into CASSRLSTEAFF.

This chain links TRBV30 with TRBJ1-5; tentatively, D is TRBD1 (5 bases). Germline V gene sequence: CDR1 GTSNPN, CDR2 SVGIG (reference sequence). The ends were cut back, 4 bases at V and 5 bases at J, with 15 bases in the middle. The CDR3 extends over 14 amino acids. The chain's CDR3 is CAWKALRGHQPQHF. CDR3 sequence (DNA): TGTGCCTGGAAGGCCCTAAGGGGACATCAGCCCCAGCATTTT.